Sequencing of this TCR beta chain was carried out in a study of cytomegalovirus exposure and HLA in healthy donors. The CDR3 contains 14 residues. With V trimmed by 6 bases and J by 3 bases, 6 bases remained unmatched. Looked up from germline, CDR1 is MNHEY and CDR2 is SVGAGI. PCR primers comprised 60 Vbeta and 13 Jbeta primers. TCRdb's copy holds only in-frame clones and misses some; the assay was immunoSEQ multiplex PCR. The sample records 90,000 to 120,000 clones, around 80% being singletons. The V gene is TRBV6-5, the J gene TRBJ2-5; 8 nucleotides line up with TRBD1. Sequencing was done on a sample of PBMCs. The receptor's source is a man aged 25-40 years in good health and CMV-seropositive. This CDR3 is CASSQMDREETQYF. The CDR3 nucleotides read TGTGCCAGCAGCCAGATGGACAGGGAAGAGACCCAGTACTTC.